The present T cell receptor (beta chain) was sequenced within a study of blood T cell repertoires in COVID-19. Study in general: The United States, Italy and Spain were the sources of the acute and convalescent COVID-19 samples.

In the original workflow: Estimated nucleated cell counts came from reference gene primer amplification. Here immunoSEQ multiplex PCR was the method, and the copy in TCRdb shows in-frame clones only, minus some. The V and J calls and clone size come from that table; D and trimming were worked out from the DNA. The table lists approximately 400,000 clones, around 88% of them singletons. After removal of 8 bases from V and 8 bases from J, the junction contained 8 bases not matched to a gene. Germline V gives CDR1 DFQATT, CDR2 SNEGSKA (reference sequence). CDR3 length: 11 residues. This sequence originates from a woman in her 50s with COVID-19, enrolled during active disease. The chain uses TRBV20-1 and TRBJ1-2, with TRBD1 matching 7 bases. The sequencing input was peripheral blood. The CDR3 DNA is TGCAGTCTGACAGGGCTGGAGGGCTACACCTTC. This sequence encodes CSLTGLEGYTF.